This TCR beta chain was recorded in a study of blood T cell repertoires in COVID-19 (TCRdb year 2020). Background for the entire study: Samples covering the acute and convalescent phases of COVID-19 were provided by collaborators in the United States, Italy and Spain. The prospective study material was composed of cDNA or gDNA derived from T cells, B-cell-depleted T cells, or PBMCs. The dataset comprised deeply sampled blood TCRbeta repertoires from subjects exposed to, actively infected with, or recovered from COVID-19. The repertoires were released in a freely available public database meant as a resource for research on the immune response to SARS-CoV-2. The samples were drawn from two sources: the first 160 participants of the ongoing ImmuneRACE study, and 950 to 1,500 subjects contributed by 6 global collaborators. Nearly every sample came with metadata listing a de-identified subject ID, COVID-19 status, age in years and sex. Where HLA class I and class II types were available, the types were taken from metadata supplied by the sample provider, not from assay-based typing. Overall results and qualifications from the work: The quantity of clinical and demographic metadata differed by source and by participant and was supplied without curation.

TCRbeta CDR3 regions were amplified from genomic DNA by means of the immunoSEQ Assay, a bias-controlled multiplex PCR. Turning to the authors' computational methods: The number of nucleated cells in each sample was estimated by amplification of reference gene primers within the assay. Sequence reads were collapsed and filtered to measure the absolute abundance of every unique TCRbeta CDR3 rearrangement. For each sample, productive Simpson clonality was calculated as the square root of Simpson's diversity index across productive rearrangements. TCRdb took over this immuneACCESS table, retaining in-frame rearrangements with V and J assigned. Such tables are incomplete; in checked studies, under half of the missing clones stem from an unresolved V gene, and the remainder is unexplained. V and J calls and clone size are those listed in that table; D and trimming were worked out from the DNA. The sample table holds over 350,000 clones, of which roughly nine tenths were seen once. The top ten clones comprise about 0.78% of the sample.

Participants in the prospective study were aged 18 to 89 years, lived in 24 United States geographic areas, and enrolled through a virtual design. Cohort assignment in the prospective study relied on participant-reported clinical history from a screening survey and a study questionnaire. A participant counted as exposed if, within 2 weeks of entering the study, that participant had been in contact with someone who had a PCR-confirmed or clinician-diagnosed COVID-19 case. In the prospective study, whole blood, serum and a nasopharyngeal or oropharyngeal swab were collected from each participant by mobile phlebotomists. Participants in the prospective study had the option to provide additional blood draws and questionnaires over a roughly two-month period. Blood samples from the prospective study were shipped frozen or at room temperature prior to DNA extraction. Only one count was recorded for this clone. Its cognate antigen has yet to be identified. One base away there is no much larger clone; base qualities are not given.

Compared with germline, V lacks 2 bases and J lacks 7 bases; bases without a gene match: 4. The CDR3 numbers 13 residues from cysteine through phenylalanine. The CDR3 DNA has 39 bases and is translated from base 1. Looking up the germline V gene yields CDR1 KGHSH and CDR2 LQKENI. This chain is built from TRBV18 and TRBJ1-1; 7 bases in between match TRBD1. This sequence was found in a woman aged 40 to 50 who had been exposed to COVID-19. Input material: PBMCs or T cells enriched from blood (not recorded which). This receptor carries the CDR3 CASSPNRQGEAFF. The nucleotide sequence reads TGTGCCAGCTCACCAAATCGACAGGGTGAAGCTTTCTTT.